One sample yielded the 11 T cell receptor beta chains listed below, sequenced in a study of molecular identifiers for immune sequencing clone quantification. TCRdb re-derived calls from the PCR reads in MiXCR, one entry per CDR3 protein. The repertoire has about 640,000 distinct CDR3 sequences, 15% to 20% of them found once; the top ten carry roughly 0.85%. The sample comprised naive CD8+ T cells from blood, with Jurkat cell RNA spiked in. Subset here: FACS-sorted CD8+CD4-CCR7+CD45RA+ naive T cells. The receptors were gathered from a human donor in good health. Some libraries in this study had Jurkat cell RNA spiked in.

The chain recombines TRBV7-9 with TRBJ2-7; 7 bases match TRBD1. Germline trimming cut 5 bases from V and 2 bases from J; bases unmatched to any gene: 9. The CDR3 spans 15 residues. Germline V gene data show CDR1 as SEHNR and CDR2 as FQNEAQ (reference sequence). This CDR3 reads CASSQTGLNPYEQYF. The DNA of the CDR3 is TGTGCCAGCAGCCAGACAGGGTTAAACCCCTACGAGCAGTACTTC.

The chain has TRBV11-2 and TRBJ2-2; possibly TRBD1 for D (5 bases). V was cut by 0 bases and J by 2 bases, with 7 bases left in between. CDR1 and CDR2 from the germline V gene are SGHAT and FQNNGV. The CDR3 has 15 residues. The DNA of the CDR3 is TGTGCCAGCAGCTTAGACAGGGTCAACACCGGGGAGCTGTTTTTT. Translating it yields CASSLDRVNTGELFF. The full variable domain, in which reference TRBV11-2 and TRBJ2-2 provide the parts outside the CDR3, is EAGVAQSPRYKIIEKRQSVAFWCNPISGHATLYWYQQILGQGPKLLIQFQNNGVVDDSQLPKDRFSAERLKGVDSTLKIQPAKLEDSAVYLCASSLDRVNTGELFFGEGSRLTVL.

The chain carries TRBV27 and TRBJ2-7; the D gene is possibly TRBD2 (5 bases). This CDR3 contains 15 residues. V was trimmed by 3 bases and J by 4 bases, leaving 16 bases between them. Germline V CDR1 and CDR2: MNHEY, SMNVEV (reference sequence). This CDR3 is CASSFDAAGRYEQYF. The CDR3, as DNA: TGTGCCAGCAGTTTCGATGCCGCGGGTCGATACGAGCAGTACTTC.

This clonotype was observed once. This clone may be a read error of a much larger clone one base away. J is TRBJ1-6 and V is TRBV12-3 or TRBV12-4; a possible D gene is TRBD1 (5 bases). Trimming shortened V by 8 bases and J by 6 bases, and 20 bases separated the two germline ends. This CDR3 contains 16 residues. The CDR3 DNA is TGTGCCAGCGGTCATGGGGCGCCTGGAGGTAATTCACCCCTCCACTTT. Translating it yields CASGHGAPGGNSPLHF.

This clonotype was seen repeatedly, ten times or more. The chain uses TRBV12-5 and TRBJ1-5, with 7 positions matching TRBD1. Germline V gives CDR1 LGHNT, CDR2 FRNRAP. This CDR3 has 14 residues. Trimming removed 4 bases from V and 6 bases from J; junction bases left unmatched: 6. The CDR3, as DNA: TGTGCTAGTGGTTCGGGACAGTCGTCTCAGCCCCAGCATTTT. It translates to CASGSGQSSQPQHF.

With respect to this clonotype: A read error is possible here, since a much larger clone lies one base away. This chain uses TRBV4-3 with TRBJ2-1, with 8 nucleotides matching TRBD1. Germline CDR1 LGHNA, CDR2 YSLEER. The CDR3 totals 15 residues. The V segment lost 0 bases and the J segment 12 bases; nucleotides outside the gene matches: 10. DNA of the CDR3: TGCGCCAGCAGCCAAGAGGACAGGGTGGGCGATGGGCAGTTCTTC. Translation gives CASSQEDRVGDGQFF.

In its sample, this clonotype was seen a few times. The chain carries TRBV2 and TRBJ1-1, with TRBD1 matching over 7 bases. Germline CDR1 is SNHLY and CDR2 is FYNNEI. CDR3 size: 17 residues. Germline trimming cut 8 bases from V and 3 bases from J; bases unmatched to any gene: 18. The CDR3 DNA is TGTGCCAGCCGTTATCGGACAGGAACCTCTTCAGACACTGAAGCTTTCTTT. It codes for CASRYRTGTSSDTEAFF.

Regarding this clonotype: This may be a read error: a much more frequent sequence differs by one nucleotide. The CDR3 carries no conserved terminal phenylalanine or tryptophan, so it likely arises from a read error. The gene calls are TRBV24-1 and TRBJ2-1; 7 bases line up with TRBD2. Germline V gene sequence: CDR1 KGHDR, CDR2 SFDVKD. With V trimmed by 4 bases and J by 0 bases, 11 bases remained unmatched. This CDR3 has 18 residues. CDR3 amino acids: CATSEQTSRRNSYNEQFS. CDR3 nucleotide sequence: TGTGCCACCAGTGAACAGACTAGCCGCAGGAACTCCTACAATGAGCAGTTCTCC.

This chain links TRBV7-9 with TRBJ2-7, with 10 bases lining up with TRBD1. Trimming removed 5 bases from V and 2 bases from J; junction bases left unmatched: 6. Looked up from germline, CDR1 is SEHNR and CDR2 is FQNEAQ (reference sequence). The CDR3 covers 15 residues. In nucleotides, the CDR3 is TGTGCCAGCAGCCCAAGGACAGGGGGTCCCTACGAGCAGTACTTC. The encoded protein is CASSPRTGGPYEQYF.

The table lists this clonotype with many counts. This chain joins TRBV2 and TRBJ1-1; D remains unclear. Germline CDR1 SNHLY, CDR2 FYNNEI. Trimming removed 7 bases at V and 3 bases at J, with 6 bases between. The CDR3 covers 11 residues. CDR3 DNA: TGTGCCAGCATCACCTACACTGAAGCTTTCTTT. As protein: CASITYTEAFF.

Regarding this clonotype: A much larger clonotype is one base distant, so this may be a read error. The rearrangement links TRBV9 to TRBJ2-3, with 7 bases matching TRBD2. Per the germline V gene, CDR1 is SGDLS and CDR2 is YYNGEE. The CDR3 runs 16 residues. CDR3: CASGVVGGGPSDTQYF. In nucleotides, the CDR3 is TGTGCCAGCGGCGTAGTCGGGGGAGGGCCCTCAGATACGCAGTATTTT.